This T cell receptor (beta chain) appears in the sequencing data of a study of shared clonotypes between healthy human individuals. Points from the study as a whole: Clonotypes shared by all four donors outscored non-shared clonotypes in generation probability.

As to this clone: Its cognate antigen is unknown.

Adult donors, all healthy and HIV-negative, had no recent acute infections or vaccinations. The split of CD4+ cells yielded CD45RA+ naive and CD45RA-negative memory subsets. Source study methods: Junction-only immunoSEQ sequences carried no quality scores, so filtering differed. Assay used: immunoSEQ multiplex PCR; TCRdb lists only in-frame clones, some missing. That table supplies the V and J calls and clone size; D and trimming were determined from the DNA. Among about 2.4 million clones listed, 93% were seen once. The CDR3 consists of 14 residues. CDR1 is LNHDA and CDR2 is SQIVND in the germline V gene (reference sequence). V shed 6 bases and J 5 bases; nucleotides not matched to a gene: 6.

The receptor comes from a man between 18 and 35 years old in good health. Some clones in this sample may be carry-over from other donors' samples. The V gene is TRBV19, the J gene TRBJ1-5; 8 nucleotides align to TRBD1. The source material was naive CD4+ T cells from PBMCs. Regarding subset: CD45RA+ positively selected. CDR3 region: CASRKGQDHQPQHF. DNA of the CDR3: TGTGCCAGTAGAAAGGGACAGGATCATCAGCCCCAGCATTTT.